This T cell receptor (beta chain) was profiled in a study of blood T cell repertoires in COVID-19. Study details: Collection of acute and convalescent COVID-19 samples took place in the United States, Italy and Spain. PBMCs, B-cell-depleted T cells, or T cells were the source of the cDNA or gDNA that made up the material.

Germline CDR1 GTSNPN, CDR2 SVGIG (reference sequence). V was trimmed by 0 bases and J by 7 bases, leaving 12 bases between them. The CDR3 loop spans 14 amino acids. Study processing details: Amplification of reference gene primers provided the estimated nucleated cell counts. Sequencing used immunoSEQ multiplex PCR; TCRdb keeps in-frame clones, though not all of them. The V and J calls and the clone size are those of that table, but D and trimming were determined from the DNA. The table shows 250,000 to 350,000 clones, with about nine tenths occurring only once. This chain connects TRBV30 to TRBJ1-4, with a possible D match to TRBD1 (6 bases). The source of this sequence is a woman under 40 with COVID-19, enrolled during active disease. The sequencing input was peripheral blood. The CDR3, as DNA: TGTGCCTGGAGTGTACAGGGTTTCGGTGAAAAACTGTTTTTT. Translating gives CAWSVQGFGEKLFF.